The clone carrying this T cell receptor beta chain was counted between two and nine times. Its target is not known. From the reads, TCRdb called clonotypes with MiXCR, one entry per CDR3 protein. Of some 560,000 distinct CDR3 sequences in the sample, 40% are singletons; the top ten hold 48%. The data are from a study of T cell repertoires in cytomegalovirus infection. Study information: Recently identified HLA-C-restricted and well-studied HLA-B-restricted CMV epitopes were used. Indications of both CMV infection and matching HLA type were provided by public TCR beta signatures.

Whole-study findings and limits: Carriage of CMV together with the relevant HLA was identifiable through cumulative public TCR beta family frequency. In two of eight donors, the top clonotype was HLA-C-restricted CMV-specific.

The CDR3 contains 18 residues. V lost 4 bases and J lost 2; bases outside the gene matches: 9. Germline CDR1 is MNHEY and CDR2 is SVGEGT. The sample was cultured PBMCs, taken from culture after CMV antigen stimulation. The chain uses TRBV6-2 or TRBV6-3 and TRBJ2-3, with TRBD2 matching 13 bases. This TCR came from a human donor in good health (CMV status not recorded). Some clones in this sample may be carry-over from other donors' samples. The CDR3: CASSSTSGGAFYTDTQYF. In DNA, the CDR3 is TGTGCCAGCAGTTCCACTAGCGGGGGGGCTTTTTACACAGATACGCAGTATTTT.